This T cell receptor beta chain came from a study of human T cells and chemical hapten exposure. The library gave individual cDNA molecules unique molecular identifiers. TCRdb reprocessed the reads with MiXCR, giving one entry per CDR3 protein. The data hold 150 to 200 distinct CDR3 sequences, with nearly 50% observed a single time. This clonotype was seen a handful of times. CDR3 length equals 16 residues. V lost 5 bases, J lost 0 bases, and 15 bases lay in between. The germline V gene encodes CDR1 SGHAT and CDR2 FQNNGV. Treatment indicated: therapeutic diphenylcyclopropenone sensitization with weekly scalp DPC.

Specimen: whole blood, collected before DPC sensitization or 2, 6, or about 24 weeks after (not recorded which). The chain combines TRBV11-2 with TRBJ2-3; tentatively, D is TRBD1 (6 bases). The TCR was taken from an adult with alopecia areata. Some clones in this sample may be carry-over from other donors' samples. This table probably holds off-target reads from a library built for another chain. CDR3 DNA: TGTGCCAGCAGCCTGACAGGATCAACTAGCACAGATACGCAGTATTTT. It translates to CASSLTGSTSTDTQYF.